Sequencing of this TCR beta chain was carried out in a study of OX40 agonist ivuxolimab in advanced cancers. Background on the study: Three patients, one with hepatocellular carcinoma and two with cutaneous melanoma, achieved partial responses. Study results and caveats: The investigators did not determine what antigen specificity the expanded peripheral T cells had.

The germline CDR1 and CDR2 sequences are SGHNT and YYREEE (reference sequence). This CDR3 has 15 amino acids. V shed 4 bases and J shed 5 bases, with 15 bases lying between them. As for this clone: Its antigen is unidentified.

Sequenced by immunoSEQ multiplex PCR; TCRdb stores in-frame clones only, minus some. The sample yields more than 50,000 clones, 85% seen once. V and J are TRBV5-4 and TRBJ2-2; tentatively, D is TRBD2 (6 bases). This material consisted of CD4+ or CD8+ T cells sorted from blood, taken in a trial of the OX40 agonist ivuxolimab. The receptor's source is an adult with an advanced solid tumor such as melanoma, head and neck, liver or kidney cancer. The chain's CDR3 is CASSRTLAGTGELFF. In DNA form, the CDR3 reads TGTGCCAGCAGCCGGACGCTTGCGGGAACCGGGGAGCTGTTTTTT.